Shown below are 2 T cell receptor beta chains from a single sample sequenced in a study of T cell responses to AZD1222 COVID-19 vaccine. Using immunoSEQ multiplex PCR, the repertoire was profiled, and TCRdb retains in-frame clones only, with some absent. The table lists fewer than 100,000 clones, about 88% of them singletons. The sequences come from peripheral blood, collected on day 0 of AZD1222 vaccination. The receptors come from an adult in good health.

The V gene is TRBV9, the J gene TRBJ2-1; 7 bases are shared with TRBD1. CDR1 and CDR2 (germline): SGDLS, YYNGEE. The V gene end was trimmed by 2 bases and the J gene end by 5 bases; junction bases not matched to a gene: 7. The CDR3 is 15 amino acids. Written as DNA, the CDR3 is TGTGCCAGCAGCGTCCTCGGGACAGACGACAATGAGCAGTTCTTC. Its protein is CASSVLGTDDNEQFF. The full variable domain, its missing parts supplied by reference TRBV9 and TRBJ2-1, is DSGVTQTPKHLITATGQRVTLRCSPRSGDLSVYWYQQSLDQGLQFLIQYYNGEERAKGNILERFSAQQFPDLHSELNLSSLELGDSALYFCASSVLGTDDNEQFFGPGTRLTVL.

The rearrangement links TRBV7-7 to TRBJ2-1; D perhaps matches TRBD2 (7 bases). Trimming removed 5 bases from V and 7 bases from J, with 12 bases in between. The CDR3 is 13 residues long. From germline, CDR1 is SSHAT and CDR2 FNYEAQ (reference sequence). The CDR3 loop is CASSDGGPNEQFF. The CDR3 DNA reads as TGTGCCAGCAGCGACGGGGGGCCAAATGAGCAGTTCTTC.